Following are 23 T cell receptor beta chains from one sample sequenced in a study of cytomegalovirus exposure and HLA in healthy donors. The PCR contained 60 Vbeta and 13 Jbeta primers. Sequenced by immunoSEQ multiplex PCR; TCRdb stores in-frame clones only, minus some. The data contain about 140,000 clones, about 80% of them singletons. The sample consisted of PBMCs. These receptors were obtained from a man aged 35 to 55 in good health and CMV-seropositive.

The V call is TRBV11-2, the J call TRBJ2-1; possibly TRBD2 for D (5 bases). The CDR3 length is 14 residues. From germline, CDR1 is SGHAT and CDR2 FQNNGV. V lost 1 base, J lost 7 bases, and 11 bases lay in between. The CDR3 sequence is CASSLAGSGNEQFF. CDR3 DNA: TGTGCCAGCAGCTTAGCGGGGAGTGGTAATGAGCAGTTCTTC.

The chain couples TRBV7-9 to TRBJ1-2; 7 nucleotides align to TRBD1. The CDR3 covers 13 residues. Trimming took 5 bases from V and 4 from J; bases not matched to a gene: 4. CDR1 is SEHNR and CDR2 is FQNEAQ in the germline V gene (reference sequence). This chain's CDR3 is CASSPRDSYGYTF. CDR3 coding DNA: TGTGCCAGCAGCCCCCGGGACAGCTATGGCTACACCTTC.

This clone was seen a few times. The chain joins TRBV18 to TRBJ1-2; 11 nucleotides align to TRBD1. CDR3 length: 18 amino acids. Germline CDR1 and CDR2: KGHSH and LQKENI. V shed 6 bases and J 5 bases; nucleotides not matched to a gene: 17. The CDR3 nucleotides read TGTGCCAGCTCCGTATTTGCTTACCCCGGGACAGGGGGATATGGCTACACCTTC. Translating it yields CASSVFAYPGTGGYGYTF.

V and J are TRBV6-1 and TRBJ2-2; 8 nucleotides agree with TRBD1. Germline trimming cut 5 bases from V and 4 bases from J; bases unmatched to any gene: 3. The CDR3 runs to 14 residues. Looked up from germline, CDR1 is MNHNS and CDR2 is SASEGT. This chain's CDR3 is CASSRQGRTGELFF. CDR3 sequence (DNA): TGTGCCAGCAGTCGACAGGGGCGCACCGGGGAGCTGTTTTTT.

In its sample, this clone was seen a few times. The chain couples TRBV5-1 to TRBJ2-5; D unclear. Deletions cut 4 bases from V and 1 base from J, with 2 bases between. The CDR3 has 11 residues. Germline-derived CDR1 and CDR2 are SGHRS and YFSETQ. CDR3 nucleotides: TGCGCCAGCAGCCTCCAAGAGACCCAGTACTTC. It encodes CASSLQETQYF. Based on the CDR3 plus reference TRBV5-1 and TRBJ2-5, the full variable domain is KAGVTQTPRYLIKTRGQQVTLSCSPISGHRSVSWYQQTPGQGLQFLFEYFSETQRNKGNFPGRFSGRQFSNSRSEMNVSTLELGDSALYLCASSLQETQYFGPGTRLLVL.

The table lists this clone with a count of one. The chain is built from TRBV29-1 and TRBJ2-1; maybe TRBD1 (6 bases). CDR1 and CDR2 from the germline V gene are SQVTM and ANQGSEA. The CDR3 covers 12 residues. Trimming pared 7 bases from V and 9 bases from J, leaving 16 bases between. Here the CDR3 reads CSARGGRVEQFF. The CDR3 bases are TGCAGCGCGAGAGGGGGAAGGGTTGAGCAGTTCTTC.

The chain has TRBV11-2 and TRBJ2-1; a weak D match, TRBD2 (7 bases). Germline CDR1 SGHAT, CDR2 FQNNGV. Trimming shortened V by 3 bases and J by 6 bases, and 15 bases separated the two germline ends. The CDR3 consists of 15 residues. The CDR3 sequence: CASSFAQGGGNEQFF. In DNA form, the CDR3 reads TGTGCCAGCAGCTTCGCACAGGGCGGGGGCAATGAGCAGTTCTTC.

The CDR3 loop is CAILAGTRSYEQYF. CDR3 nucleotide sequence: TGTGCCATCCTAGCCGGGACTAGATCCTACGAGCAGTACTTC. The chain joins TRBV7-9 to TRBJ2-7; 8 bases fit TRBD2. Germline trimming cut 10 bases from V and 1 base from J; bases unmatched to any gene: 9. The CDR3 is made up of 14 amino acids. The germline V gene has CDR1 SEHNR and CDR2 FQNEAQ (reference sequence).

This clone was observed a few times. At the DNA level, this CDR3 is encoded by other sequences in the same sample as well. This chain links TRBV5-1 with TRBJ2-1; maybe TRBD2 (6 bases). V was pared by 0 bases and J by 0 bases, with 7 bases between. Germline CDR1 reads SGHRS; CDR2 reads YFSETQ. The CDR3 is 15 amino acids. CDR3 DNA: TGCGCCAGCAGCTTGGATAGCGGCTCCTACAATGAGCAGTTCTTC. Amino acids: CASSLDSGSYNEQFF. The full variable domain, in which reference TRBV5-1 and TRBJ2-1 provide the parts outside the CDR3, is KAGVTQTPRYLIKTRGQQVTLSCSPISGHRSVSWYQQTPGQGLQFLFEYFSETQRNKGNFPGRFSGRQFSNSRSEMNVSTLELGDSALYLCASSLDSGSYNEQFFGPGTRLTVL.

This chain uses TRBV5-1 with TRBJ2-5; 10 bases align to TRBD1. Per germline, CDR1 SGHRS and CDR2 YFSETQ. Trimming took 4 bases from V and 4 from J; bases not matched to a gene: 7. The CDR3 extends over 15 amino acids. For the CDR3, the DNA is TGCGCCAGCAGCGATTTGGGACAGGGGCTAGAGACCCAGTACTTC. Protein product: CASSDLGQGLETQYF.

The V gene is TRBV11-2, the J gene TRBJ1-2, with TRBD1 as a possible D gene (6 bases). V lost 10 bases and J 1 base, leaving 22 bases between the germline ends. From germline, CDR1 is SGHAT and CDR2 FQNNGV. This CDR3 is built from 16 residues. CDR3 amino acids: CATKKDSSKINYGYTF. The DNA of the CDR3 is TGTGCCACCAAGAAGGACAGCAGTAAGATTAACTATGGCTACACCTTC.

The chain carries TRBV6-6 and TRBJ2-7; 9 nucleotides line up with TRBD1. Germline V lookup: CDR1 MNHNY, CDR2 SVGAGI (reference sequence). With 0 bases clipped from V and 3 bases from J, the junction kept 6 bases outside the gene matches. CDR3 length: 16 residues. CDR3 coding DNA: TGTGCCAGCAGTTACTCGCTCGGACAGGGGTTCTACGAGCAGTACTTC. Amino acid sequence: CASSYSLGQGFYEQYF.

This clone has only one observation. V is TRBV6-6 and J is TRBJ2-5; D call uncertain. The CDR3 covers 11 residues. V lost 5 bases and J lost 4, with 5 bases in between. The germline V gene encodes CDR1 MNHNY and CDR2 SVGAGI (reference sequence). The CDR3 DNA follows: TGTGCCAGCAGTCCCTCAGAGACCCAGTACTTC. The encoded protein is CASSPSETQYF.

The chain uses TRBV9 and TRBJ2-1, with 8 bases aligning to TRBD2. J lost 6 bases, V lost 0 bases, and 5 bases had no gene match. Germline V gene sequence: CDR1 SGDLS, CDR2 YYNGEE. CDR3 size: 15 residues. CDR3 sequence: CASSVEPGGGNEQFF. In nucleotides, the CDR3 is TGTGCCAGCAGCGTAGAACCGGGAGGGGGCAATGAGCAGTTCTTC.

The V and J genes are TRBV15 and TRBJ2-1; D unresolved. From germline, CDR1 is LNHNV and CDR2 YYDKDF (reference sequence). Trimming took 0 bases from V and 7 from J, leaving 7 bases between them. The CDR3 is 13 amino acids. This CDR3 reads CATSRDVDNEQFF. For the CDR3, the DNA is TGTGCCACCAGCAGAGATGTAGATAATGAGCAGTTCTTC.

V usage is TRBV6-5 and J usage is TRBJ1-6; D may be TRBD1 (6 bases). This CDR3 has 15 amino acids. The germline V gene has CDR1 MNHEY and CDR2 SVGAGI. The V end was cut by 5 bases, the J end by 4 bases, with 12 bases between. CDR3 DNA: TGTGCCAGCAGTACCACAGGGATTTATAATTCACCCCTCCACTTT. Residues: CASSTTGIYNSPLHF.

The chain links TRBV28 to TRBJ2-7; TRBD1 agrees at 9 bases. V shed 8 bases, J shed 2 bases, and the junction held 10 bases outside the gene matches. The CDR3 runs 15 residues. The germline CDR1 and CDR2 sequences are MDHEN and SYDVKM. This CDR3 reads CASWASGTGTYEQYF. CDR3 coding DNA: TGTGCCAGCTGGGCCTCCGGGACAGGGACCTACGAGCAGTACTTC.

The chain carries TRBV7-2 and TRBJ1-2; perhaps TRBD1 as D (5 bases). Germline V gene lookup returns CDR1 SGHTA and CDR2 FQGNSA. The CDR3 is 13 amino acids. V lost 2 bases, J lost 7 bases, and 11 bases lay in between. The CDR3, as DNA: TGTGCCAGCAGCTTACCAGGAGGGGCTGGCTACACCTTC. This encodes CASSLPGGAGYTF. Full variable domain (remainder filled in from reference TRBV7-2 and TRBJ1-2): GAGVSQSPSNKVTEKGKDVELRCDPISGHTALYWYRQSLGQGLEFLIYFQGNSAPDKSGLPSDRFSAERTGGSVSTLTIQRTQQEDSAVYLCASSLPGGAGYTFGSGTRLTVV.

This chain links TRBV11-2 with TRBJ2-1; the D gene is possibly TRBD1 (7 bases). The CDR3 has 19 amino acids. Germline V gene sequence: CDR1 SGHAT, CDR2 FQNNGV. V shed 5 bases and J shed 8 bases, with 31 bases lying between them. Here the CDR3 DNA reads TGTGCCAGCAGCCATTGGCCCTTTTTGGTTAGGGCCAGGGGGGATGAGCAGTTCTTC. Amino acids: CASSHWPFLVRARGDEQFF.

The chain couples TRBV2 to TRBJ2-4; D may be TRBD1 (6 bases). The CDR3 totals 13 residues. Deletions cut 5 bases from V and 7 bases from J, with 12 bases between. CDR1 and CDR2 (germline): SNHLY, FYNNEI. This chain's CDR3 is CASSPRQENIQYF. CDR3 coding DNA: TGTGCCAGCAGTCCTCGACAGGAGAACATTCAGTACTTC.

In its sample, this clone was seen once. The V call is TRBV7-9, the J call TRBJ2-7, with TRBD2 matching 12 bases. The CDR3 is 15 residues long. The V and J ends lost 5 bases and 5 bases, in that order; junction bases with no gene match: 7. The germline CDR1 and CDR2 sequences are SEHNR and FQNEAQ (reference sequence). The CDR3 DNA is TGTGCCAGCAGCCAACTAGCGGGGGGAATCGACGAGCAGTACTTC. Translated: CASSQLAGGIDEQYF.

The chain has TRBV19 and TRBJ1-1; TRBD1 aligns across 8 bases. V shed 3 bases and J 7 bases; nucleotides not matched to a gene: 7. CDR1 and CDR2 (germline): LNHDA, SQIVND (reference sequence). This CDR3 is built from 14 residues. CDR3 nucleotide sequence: TGTGCCAGTAGTATTGCTGGGACAGGAGGTGAAGCTTTCTTT. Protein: CASSIAGTGGEAFF.

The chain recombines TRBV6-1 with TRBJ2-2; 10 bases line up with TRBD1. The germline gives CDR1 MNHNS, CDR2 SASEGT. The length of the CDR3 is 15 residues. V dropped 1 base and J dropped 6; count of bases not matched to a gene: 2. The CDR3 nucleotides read TGTGCCAGCAGTGAAGGGACAGGGGGGGCCGGGGAGCTGTTTTTT. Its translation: CASSEGTGGAGELFF.